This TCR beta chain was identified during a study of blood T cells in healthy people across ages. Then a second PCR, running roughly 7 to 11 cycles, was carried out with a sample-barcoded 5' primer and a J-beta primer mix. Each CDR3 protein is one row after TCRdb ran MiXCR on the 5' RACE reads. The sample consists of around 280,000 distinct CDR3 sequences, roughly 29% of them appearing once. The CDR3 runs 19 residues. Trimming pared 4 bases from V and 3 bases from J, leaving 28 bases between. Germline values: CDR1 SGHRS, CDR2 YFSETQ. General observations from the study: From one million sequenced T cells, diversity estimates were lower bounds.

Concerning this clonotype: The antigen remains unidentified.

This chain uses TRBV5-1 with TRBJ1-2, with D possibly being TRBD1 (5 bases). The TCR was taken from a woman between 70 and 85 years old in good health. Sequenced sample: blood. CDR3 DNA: TGCGCCAGCAGCCCGGGGGTGTCGGTCCCCCTAGAGGTTTACTATGGCTACACCTTC. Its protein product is CASSPGVSVPLEVYYGYTF.